This T cell receptor (beta chain) was recovered during a study of CD8+CD57+ T cells in acquired aplastic anemia. The table lists this clonotype with a few counts. Genomic DNA acted as the template from which TCR beta VDJ combination and CDR3 sequence profiling were carried out. A single record per CDR3 protein comes from TCRdb applying MiXCR to the reads. The repertoire holds some 140,000 distinct CDR3 sequences, with approximately 52% as singletons. Trimming took 1 base from V and 2 from J, leaving 9 bases between them. Germline CDR1 reads SEHNR; CDR2 reads FQNEAQ (reference sequence). This CDR3 has 14 residues. CD8+CD57+ cell expansion, shown by flow cytometry, had occurred in the patients selected for sequencing. The diagnosis in all patients was severe acquired aplastic anemia.

The TCR sequence derives from a human donor with aplastic anemia. J is TRBJ2-7 and V is TRBV7-9; the D gene is possibly TRBD1 (6 bases). Material for sequencing was sorted CD4+, CD8+, or CD8+CD57+ T cells (not recorded which) from PBMCs. The CDR3, as DNA: TGTGCCAGCAGCTTAGGCGACAGGACCTACGAGCAGTACTTC. Translation: CASSLGDRTYEQYF. Drawing the rest from reference TRBV7-9 and TRBJ2-7, the complete variable domain is DTGVSQNPRHKITKRGQNVTFRCDPISEHNRLYWYRQTLGQGPEFLTYFQNEAQLEKSRLLSDRFSAERPKGSFSTLEIQRTEQGDSAMYLCASSLGDRTYEQYFGPGTRLTVT.